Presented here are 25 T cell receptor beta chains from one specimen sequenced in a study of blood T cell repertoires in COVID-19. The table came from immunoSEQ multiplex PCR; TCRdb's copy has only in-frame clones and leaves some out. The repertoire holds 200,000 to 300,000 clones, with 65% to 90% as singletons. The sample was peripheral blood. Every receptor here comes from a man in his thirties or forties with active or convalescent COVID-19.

The CDR3 DNA follows: TGTGCCAGCAGCCGAGCGACCGCGATCACGACTGAAGCTTTCTTT. Its translation is CASSRATAITTEAFF. The chain joins TRBV3-1 (or the pseudogene TRBV3-2) to TRBJ1-1; no clear D gene. Germline V gene data show CDR1 as LGHDT and CDR2 as YNNKEL (reference sequence). V lost 4 bases and J lost 5, with 17 bases in between. This CDR3 spans 15 amino acids.

In DNA, the CDR3 is TGTGCCAGCAGACAAGGGGGTGATGAGCAGTTCTTC. Translation: CASRQGGDEQFF. The V gene is TRBV6-5, the J gene TRBJ2-1; tentatively, D is TRBD1 (6 bases). The CDR3 contains 12 residues. The germline gives CDR1 MNHEY, CDR2 SVGAGI. The V end lost 6 bases, the J end lost 8 bases, and 11 bases lay between the germline ends.

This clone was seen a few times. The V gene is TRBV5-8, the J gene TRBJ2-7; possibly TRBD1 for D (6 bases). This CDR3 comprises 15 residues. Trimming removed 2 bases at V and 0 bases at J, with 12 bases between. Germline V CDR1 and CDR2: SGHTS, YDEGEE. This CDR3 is CASSLPDRFSYEQYF. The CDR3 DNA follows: TGTGCCAGCAGCTTACCTGACAGGTTCTCCTACGAGCAGTACTTC.

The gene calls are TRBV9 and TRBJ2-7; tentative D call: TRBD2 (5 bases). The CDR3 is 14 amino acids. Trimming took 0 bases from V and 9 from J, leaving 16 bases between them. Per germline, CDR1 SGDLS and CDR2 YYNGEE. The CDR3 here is CASSVDEGPVVQYF. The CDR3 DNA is TGTGCCAGCAGCGTAGATGAGGGCCCAGTGGTGCAGTACTTC.

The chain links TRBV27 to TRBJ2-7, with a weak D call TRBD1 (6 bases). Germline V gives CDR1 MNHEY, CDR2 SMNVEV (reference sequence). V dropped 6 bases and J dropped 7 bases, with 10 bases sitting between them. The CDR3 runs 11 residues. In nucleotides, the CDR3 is TGTGCCAGCAGCACAGACAGGGAGCAGTACTTC. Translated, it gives CASSTDREQYF.

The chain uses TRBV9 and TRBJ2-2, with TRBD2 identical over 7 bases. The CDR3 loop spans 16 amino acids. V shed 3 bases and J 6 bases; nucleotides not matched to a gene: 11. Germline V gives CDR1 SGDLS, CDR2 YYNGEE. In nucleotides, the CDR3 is TGTGCCAGCAGCGCTAATCTAGCGGCGTGGGCCGGGGAGCTGTTTTTT. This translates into CASSANLAAWAGELFF.

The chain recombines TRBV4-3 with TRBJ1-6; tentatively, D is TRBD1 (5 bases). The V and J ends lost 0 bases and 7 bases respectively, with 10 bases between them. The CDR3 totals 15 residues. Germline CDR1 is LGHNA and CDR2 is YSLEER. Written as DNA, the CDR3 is TGCGCCAGCAGCCAAGATGGGGGGAGGAATTCACCCCTCCACTTT. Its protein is CASSQDGGRNSPLHF.

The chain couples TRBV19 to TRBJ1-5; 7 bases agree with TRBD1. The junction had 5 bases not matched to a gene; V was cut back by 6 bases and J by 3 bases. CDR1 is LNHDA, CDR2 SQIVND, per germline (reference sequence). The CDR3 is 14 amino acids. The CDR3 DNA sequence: TGTGCCAGTAGCGACAGGGTGATCAATCAGCCCCAGCATTTT. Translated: CASSDRVINQPQHF.

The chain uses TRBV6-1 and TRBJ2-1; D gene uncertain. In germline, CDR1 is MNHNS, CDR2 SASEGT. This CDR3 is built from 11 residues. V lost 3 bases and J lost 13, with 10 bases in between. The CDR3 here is CASSDWSGQFF. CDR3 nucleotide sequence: TGTGCCAGCAGTGATTGGTCGGGTCAGTTCTTC.

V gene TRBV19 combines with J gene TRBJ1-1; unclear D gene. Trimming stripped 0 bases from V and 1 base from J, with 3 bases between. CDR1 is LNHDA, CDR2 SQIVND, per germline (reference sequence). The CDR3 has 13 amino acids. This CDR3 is CASSIDGNTEAFF. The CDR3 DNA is TGTGCCAGTAGTATAGACGGGAACACTGAAGCTTTCTTT.

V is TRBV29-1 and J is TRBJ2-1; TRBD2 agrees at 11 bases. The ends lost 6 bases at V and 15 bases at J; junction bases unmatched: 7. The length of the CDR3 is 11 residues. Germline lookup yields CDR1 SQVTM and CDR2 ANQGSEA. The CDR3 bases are TGCAGCGTCCTGACTAGCGGGATCCCGTTCTTC. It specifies CSVLTSGIPFF.

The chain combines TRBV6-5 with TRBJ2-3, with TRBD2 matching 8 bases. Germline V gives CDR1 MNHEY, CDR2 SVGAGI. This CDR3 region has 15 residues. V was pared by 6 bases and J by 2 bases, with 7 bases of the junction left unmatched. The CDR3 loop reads CASSRSGGLTDTQYF. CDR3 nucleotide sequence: TGTGCCAGCAGCCGGAGCGGGGGCCTCACAGATACGCAGTATTTT.

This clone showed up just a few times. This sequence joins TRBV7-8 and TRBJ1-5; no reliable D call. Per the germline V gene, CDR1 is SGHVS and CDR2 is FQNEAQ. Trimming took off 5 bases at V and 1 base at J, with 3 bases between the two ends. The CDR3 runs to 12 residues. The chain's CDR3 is CASSLSNQPQHF. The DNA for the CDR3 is TGTGCCAGCAGCCTAAGCAATCAGCCCCAGCATTTT.

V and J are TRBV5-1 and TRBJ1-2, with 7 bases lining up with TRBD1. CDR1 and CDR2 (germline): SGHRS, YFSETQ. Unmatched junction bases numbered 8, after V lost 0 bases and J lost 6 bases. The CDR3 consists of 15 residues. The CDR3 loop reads CASSLAGGTFDGYTF. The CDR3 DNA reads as TGCGCCAGCAGCTTGGCAGGGGGGACCTTTGATGGCTACACCTTC.

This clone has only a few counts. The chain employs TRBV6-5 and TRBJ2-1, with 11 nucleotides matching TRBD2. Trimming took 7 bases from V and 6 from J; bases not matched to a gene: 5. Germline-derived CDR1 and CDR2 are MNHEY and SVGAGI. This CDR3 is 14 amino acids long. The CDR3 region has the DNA TGTGCCAGCACGACTAGCGGGGAGGTCAATGAGCAGTTCTTC. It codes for CASTTSGEVNEQFF.

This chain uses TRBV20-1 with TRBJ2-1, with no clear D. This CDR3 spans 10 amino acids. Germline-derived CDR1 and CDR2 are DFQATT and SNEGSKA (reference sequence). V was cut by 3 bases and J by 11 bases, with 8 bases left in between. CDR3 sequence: CSASSRQQFF. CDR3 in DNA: TGCAGTGCTAGTTCGCGTCAGCAGTTCTTC.

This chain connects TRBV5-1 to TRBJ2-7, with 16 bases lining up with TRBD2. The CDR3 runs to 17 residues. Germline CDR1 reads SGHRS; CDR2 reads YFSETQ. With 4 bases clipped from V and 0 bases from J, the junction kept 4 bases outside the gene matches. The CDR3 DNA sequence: TGCGCCAGCAGCGTGGGACTAGCGGGGGGGAGCTCCTACGAGCAGTACTTC. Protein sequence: CASSVGLAGGSSYEQYF.

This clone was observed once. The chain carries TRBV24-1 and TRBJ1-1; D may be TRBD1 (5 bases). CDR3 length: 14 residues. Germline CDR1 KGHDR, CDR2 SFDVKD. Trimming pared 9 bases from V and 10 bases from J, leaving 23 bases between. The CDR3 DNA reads TGTGCCACCCTTCAACCGGACAATTTTTATAGAGCTTTCTTT. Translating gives CATLQPDNFYRAFF.

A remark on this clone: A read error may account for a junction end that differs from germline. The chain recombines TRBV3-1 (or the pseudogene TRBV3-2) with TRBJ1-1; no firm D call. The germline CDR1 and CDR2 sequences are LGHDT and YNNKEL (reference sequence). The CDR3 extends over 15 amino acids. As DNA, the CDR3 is TGTGCCAGCAGCCACCAGAGGGCTTTCGGTCAAGAAGTTTTCTTT. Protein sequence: CASSHQRAFGQEVFF.

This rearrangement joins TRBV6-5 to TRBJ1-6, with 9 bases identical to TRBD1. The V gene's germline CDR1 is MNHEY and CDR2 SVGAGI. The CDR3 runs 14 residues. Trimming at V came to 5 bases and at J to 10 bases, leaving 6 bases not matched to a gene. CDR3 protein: CASSRDRVGSPLHF. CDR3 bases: TGTGCCAGCAGTCGGGACAGGGTCGGCTCACCCCTCCACTTT.

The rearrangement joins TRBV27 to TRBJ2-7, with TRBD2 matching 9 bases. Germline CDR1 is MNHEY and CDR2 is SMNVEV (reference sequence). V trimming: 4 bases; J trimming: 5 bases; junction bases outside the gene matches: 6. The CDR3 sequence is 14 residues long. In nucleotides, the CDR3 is TGTGCCAGCAGTTCATTAGCGGGGGTCGACGAGCAGTACTTC. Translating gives CASSSLAGVDEQYF.

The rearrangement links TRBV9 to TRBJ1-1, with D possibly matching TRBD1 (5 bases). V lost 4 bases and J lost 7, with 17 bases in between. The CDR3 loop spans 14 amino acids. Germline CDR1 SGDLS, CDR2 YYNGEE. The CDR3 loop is CASSTQSSGVEAFF. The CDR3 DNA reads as TGTGCCAGCAGCACCCAGTCGTCGGGGGTTGAAGCTTTCTTT.

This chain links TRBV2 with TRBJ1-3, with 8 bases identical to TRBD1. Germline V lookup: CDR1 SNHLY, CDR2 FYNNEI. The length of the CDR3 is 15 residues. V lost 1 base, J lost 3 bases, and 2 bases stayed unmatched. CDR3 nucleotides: TGTGCCAGCAGTGAAGACAGGGGGTTTGGAAACACCATATATTTT. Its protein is CASSEDRGFGNTIYF. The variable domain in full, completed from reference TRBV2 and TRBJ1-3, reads EPEVTQTPSHQVTQMGQEVILRCVPISNHLYFYWYRQILGQKVEFLVSFYNNEISEKSEIFDDQFSVERPDGSNFTLKIRSTKLEDSAMYFCASSEDRGFGNTIYFGEGSWLTVV.

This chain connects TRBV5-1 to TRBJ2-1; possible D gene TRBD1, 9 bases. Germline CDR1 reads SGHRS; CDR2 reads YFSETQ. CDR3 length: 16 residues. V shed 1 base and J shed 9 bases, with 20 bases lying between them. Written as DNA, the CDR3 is TGCGCCAGCAGCTTGACTGCCGGGACAGGGACTAGTGAGCAGTTCTTC. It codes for CASSLTAGTGTSEQFF.

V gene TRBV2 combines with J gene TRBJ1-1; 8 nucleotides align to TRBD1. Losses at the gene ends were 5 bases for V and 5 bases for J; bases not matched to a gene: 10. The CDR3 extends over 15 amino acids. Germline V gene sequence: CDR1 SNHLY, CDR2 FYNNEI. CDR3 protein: CASSLSQGDGTEAFF. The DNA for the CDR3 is TGTGCCAGCAGTCTCTCACAGGGGGATGGGACTGAAGCTTTCTTT.